The 7 T cell receptor beta chains below were found in one sample sequenced in a study of T cell responses to AZD1222 COVID-19 vaccine. The method was immunoSEQ multiplex PCR; TCRdb's version includes in-frame clones alone and lacks a portion of them. There are some 120,000 clones in the sample; 92% occur only once, and more than 1.5% lies in the top ten. The specimen comprised peripheral blood, sampled 28 days after the second AZD1222 dose. Source of these receptors: an adult who received the AZD1222 COVID-19 vaccine.

The chain carries TRBV6-5 and TRBJ2-5; D tentatively fits TRBD1 or TRBD2 (5 bases each). Per the germline V gene, CDR1 is MNHEY and CDR2 is SVGAGI. The V gene lost 6 bases and the J gene lost 5 bases, with 13 bases spanning the gap. The CDR3 is 13 amino acids. The CDR3 sequence: CASSQGEWETQYF. The CDR3 DNA sequence: TGTGCCAGCAGCCAAGGGGAGTGGGAGACCCAGTACTTC.

The chain uses TRBV30 and TRBJ2-7, with D perhaps matching TRBD1 or TRBD2 (5 bases each). The germline V gene has CDR1 GTSNPN and CDR2 SVGIG (reference sequence). V dropped 4 bases and J dropped 6 bases, with 10 bases sitting between them. The CDR3 is 11 residues long. The CDR3 is CAWTWGSEQYF. CDR3 DNA sequence: TGTGCCTGGACTTGGGGGAGCGAGCAGTACTTC.

V gene TRBV19 combines with J gene TRBJ1-1; D is unclear. Germline V gene sequence: CDR1 LNHDA, CDR2 SQIVND (reference sequence). V was clipped by 6 bases and J by 0 bases, with 11 bases between them. The CDR3 sequence is 14 residues long. CDR3 amino acids: CASREDPMNTEAFF. DNA of the CDR3: TGTGCCAGTAGGGAGGACCCCATGAACACTGAAGCTTTCTTT.

This chain links TRBV4-2 with TRBJ2-3, with 7 bases lining up with TRBD2. The ends lost 0 bases at V and 4 bases at J; junction bases unmatched: 7. The CDR3 consists of 16 residues. Germline values: CDR1 LGHNA, CDR2 YNFKEQ. The CDR3 reads CASSQDMAGEADTQYF. Here the CDR3 DNA reads TGTGCCAGCAGCCAAGATATGGCGGGAGAAGCAGATACGCAGTATTTT.

The gene calls are TRBV5-1 and TRBJ2-7; D might be TRBD1 (6 bases). Germline V gene lookup returns CDR1 SGHRS and CDR2 YFSETQ. CDR3 length: 15 residues. The ends were cut back, 0 bases at V and 1 base at J, with 11 bases in the middle. The CDR3 region has the DNA TGCGCCAGCAGCTTGGACAGGGCTACGTCCTACGAGCAGTACTTC. It is translated as CASSLDRATSYEQYF.

V usage is TRBV15 and J usage is TRBJ2-3; maybe TRBD2 (6 bases). This CDR3 region has 17 residues. The V gene's germline CDR1 is LNHNV and CDR2 YYDKDF (reference sequence). V shed 0 bases and J shed 5 bases, with 18 bases lying between them. CDR3 DNA: TGTGCCACCAGCAGAGACCTGGGGGGTTTAGTCGGAGATACGCAGTATTTT. Translation gives CATSRDLGGLVGDTQYF.

The chain joins TRBV9 to TRBJ1-2; TRBD1 matches 8 bases. This CDR3 is built from 16 residues. Per germline, CDR1 SGDLS and CDR2 YYNGEE. V lost 0 bases to trimming and J lost 5 bases; unmatched junction nucleotides: 9. CDR3 DNA sequence: TGTGCCAGCAGCGTAGGAGCCGGACAGGGCAGTTATGGCTACACCTTC. Translated, it gives CASSVGAGQGSYGYTF.